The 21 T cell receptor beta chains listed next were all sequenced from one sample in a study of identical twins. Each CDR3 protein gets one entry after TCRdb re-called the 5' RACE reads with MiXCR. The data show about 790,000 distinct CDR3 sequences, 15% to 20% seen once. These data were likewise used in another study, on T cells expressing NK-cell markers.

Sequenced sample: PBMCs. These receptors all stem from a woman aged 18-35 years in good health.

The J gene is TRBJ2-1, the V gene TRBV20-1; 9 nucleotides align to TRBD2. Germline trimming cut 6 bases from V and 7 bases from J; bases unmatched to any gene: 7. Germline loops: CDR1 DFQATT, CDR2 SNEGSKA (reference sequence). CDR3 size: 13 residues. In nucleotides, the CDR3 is TGCAGTGCAGCCCGGACTAGCGCAAATGAGCAGTTCTTC. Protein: CSAARTSANEQFF.

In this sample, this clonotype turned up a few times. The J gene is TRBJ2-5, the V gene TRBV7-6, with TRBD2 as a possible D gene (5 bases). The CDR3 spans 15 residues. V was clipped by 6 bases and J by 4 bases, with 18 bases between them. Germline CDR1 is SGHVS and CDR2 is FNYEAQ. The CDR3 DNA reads TGTGCCAGCAGTACCATAGCGTACCTGGGAGAGACCCAGTACTTC. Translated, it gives CASSTIAYLGETQYF.

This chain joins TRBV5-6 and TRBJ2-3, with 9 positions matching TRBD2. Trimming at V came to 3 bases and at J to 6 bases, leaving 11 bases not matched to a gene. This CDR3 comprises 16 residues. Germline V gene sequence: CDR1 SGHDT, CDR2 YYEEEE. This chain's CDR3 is CASSSSLAGVGDTQYF. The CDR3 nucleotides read TGTGCCAGCAGCTCGTCGTTAGCGGGAGTAGGGGATACGCAGTATTTT.

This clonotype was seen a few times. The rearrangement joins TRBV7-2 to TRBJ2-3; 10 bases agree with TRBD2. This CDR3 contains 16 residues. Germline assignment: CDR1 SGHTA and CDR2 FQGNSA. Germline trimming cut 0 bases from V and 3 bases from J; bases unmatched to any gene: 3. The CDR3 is CASSLASGRGTDTQYF. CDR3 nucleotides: TGTGCCAGCAGCTTAGCAAGCGGGAGGGGTACAGATACGCAGTATTTT.

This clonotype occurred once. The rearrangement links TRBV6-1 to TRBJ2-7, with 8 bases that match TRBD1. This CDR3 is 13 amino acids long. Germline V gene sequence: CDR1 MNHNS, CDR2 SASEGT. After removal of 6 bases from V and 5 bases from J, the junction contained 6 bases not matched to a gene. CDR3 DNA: TGTGCCAGCAGGCGGACAGGGAACAACGAGCAGTACTTC. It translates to CASRRTGNNEQYF.

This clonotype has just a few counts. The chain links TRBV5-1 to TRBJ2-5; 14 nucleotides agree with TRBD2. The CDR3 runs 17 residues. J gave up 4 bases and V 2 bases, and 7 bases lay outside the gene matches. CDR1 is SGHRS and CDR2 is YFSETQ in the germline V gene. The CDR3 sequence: CASSFIPGTSGRETQYF. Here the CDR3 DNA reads TGCGCCAGCAGCTTTATACCCGGGACTAGCGGGAGAGAGACCCAGTACTTC.

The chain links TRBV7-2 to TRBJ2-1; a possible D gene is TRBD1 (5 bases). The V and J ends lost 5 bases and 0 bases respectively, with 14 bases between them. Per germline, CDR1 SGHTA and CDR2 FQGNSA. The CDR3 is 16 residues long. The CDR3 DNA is TGTGCCAGCAGCCCACCAGGGTATAGCTCCTACAATGAGCAGTTCTTC. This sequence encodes CASSPPGYSSYNEQFF.

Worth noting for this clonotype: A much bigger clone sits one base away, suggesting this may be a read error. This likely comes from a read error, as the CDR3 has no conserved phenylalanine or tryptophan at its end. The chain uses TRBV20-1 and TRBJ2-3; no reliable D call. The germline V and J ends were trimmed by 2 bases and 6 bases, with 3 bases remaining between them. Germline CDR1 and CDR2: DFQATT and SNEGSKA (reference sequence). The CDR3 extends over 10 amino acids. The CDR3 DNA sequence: TGCAGTGCTAGATGGGATACGCAGTATCTT. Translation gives CSARWDTQYL.

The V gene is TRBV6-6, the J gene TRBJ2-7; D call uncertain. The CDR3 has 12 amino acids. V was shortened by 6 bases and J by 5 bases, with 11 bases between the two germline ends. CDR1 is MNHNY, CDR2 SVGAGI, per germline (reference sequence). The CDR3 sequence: CASRTQSHEQYF. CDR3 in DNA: TGTGCCAGCAGAACCCAGAGCCACGAGCAGTACTTC.

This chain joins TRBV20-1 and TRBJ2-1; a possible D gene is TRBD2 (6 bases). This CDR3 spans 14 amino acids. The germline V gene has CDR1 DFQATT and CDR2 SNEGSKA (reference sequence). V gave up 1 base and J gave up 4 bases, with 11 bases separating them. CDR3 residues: CSARARTIYNEQFF. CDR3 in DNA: TGCAGTGCTAGAGCCCGGACTATTTACAATGAGCAGTTCTTC.

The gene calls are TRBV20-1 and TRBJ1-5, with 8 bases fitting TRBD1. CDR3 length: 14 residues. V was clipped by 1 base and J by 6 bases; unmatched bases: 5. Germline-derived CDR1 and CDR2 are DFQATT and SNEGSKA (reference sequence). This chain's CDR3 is CSARGTGSSQPQHF. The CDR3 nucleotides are TGCAGTGCTAGAGGGACAGGGTCATCTCAGCCCCAGCATTTT.

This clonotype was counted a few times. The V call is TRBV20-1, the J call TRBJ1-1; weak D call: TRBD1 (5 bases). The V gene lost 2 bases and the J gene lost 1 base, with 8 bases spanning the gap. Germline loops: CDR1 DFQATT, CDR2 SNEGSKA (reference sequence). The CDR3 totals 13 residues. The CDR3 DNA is TGCAGTGCTAGAAGGACAACGAACACTGAAGCTTTCTTT. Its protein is CSARRTTNTEAFF.

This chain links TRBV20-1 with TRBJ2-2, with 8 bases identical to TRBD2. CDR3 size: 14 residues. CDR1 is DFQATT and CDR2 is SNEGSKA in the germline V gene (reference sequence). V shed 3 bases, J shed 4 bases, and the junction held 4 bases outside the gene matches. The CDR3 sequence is CSASPGRGTGELFF. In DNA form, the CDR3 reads TGCAGTGCTAGTCCCGGGAGGGGCACCGGGGAGCTGTTTTTT.

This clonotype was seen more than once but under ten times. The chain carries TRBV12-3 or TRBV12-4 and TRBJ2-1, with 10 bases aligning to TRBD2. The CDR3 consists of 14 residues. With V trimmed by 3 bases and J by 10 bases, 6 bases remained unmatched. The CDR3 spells CASSFRLAGAEQFF. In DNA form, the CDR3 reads TGTGCCAGCAGTTTTCGGCTAGCGGGGGCCGAGCAGTTCTTC.

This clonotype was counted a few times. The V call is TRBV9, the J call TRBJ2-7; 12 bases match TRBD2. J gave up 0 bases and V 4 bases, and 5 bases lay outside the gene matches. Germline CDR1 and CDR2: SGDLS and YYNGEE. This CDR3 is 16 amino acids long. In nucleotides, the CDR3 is TGTGCCAGCAGCCCCCAGACTAGCGGGAGCTCCTACGAGCAGTACTTC. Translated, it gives CASSPQTSGSSYEQYF.

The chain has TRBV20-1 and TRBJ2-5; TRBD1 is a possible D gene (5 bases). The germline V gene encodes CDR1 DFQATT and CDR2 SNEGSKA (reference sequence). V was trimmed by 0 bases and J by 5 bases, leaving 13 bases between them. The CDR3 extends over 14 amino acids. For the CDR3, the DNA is TGCAGTGCTAGAGATTCCAGGGCGAGCGAGACCCAGTACTTC. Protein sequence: CSARDSRASETQYF.

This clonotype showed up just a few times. The CDR3 protein is CASSAWTGFHYEQYF. Here the CDR3 DNA reads TGTGCCAGCAGCGCCTGGACAGGGTTCCACTACGAGCAGTACTTC. V and J are TRBV7-6 and TRBJ2-7; the match to TRBD1 covers 8 bases. Germline V gives CDR1 SGHVS, CDR2 FNYEAQ. V was clipped by 5 bases and J by 3 bases; unmatched bases: 9. This CDR3 has 15 residues.

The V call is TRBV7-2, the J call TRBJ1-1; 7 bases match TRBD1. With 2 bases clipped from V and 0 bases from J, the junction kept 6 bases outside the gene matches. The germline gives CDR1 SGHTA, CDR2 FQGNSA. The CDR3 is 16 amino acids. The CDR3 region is CASSLFDRAVNTEAFF. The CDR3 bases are TGTGCCAGCAGCTTATTTGACAGGGCGGTGAACACTGAAGCTTTCTTT.

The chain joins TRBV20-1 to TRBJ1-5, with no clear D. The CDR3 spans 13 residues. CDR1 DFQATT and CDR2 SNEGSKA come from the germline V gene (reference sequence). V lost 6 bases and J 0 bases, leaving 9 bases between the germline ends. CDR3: CSAEIDSNQPQHF. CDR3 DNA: TGCAGTGCGGAAATTGATAGCAATCAGCCCCAGCATTTT.

The CDR3 sequence: CASKAGTSSGANVLTF. CDR3 nucleotide sequence: TGTGCCAGCAAGGCAGGGACAAGCTCTGGGGCCAACGTCCTGACTTTC. This sequence joins TRBV6-1 and TRBJ2-6; weak D call: TRBD1 (6 bases). The V gene lost 7 bases and the J gene lost 0 bases, with 13 bases spanning the gap. CDR3 length: 16 amino acids. Germline-derived CDR1 and CDR2 are MNHNS and SASEGT.

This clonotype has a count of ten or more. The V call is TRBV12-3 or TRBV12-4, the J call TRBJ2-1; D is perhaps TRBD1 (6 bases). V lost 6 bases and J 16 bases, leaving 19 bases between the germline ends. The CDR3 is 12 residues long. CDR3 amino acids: CASRPTSDRLFF. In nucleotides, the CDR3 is TGTGCCAGCAGACCTACCTCGGACAGACTATTCTTC.